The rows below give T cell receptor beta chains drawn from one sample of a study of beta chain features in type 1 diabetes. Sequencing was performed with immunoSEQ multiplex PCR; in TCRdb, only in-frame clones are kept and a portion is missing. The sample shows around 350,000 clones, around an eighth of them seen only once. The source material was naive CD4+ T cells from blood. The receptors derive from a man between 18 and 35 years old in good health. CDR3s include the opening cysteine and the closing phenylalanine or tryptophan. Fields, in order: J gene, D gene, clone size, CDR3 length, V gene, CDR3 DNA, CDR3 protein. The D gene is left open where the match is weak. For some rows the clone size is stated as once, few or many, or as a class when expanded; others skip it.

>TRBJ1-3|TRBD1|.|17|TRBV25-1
TGTGCCAGCAGTGCCAGGACAGGGACGCCATCTGGAAACACCATATATTTT
CASSARTGTPSGNTIYF
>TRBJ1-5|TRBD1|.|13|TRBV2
TGTGCCAGCGACAGGGATAGCAATCAGCCCCAGCATTTT
CASDRDSNQPQHF
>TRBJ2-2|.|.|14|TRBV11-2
TGTGCCAGCAGCTTAGTAACGAACACCGGGGAGCTGTTTTTT
CASSLVTNTGELFF
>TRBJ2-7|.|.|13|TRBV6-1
TGTGCCAGCAGTGAAGTCCTTTACTACGAGCAGTACTTC
CASSEVLYYEQYF
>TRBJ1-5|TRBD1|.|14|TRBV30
TGTGCCTGGACCACCCAGACAGGGAGACAGCCCCAGCATTTT
CAWTTQTGRQPQHF
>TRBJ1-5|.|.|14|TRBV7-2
TGTGCCAGCAGCTTAGCACAGTTGAATCAGCCCCAGCATTTT
CASSLAQLNQPQHF
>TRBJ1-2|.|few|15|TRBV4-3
TGCGCCAGCAGCCAAGTCCGGCAGGGCGGCTATGGCTACACCTTC
CASSQVRQGGYGYTF
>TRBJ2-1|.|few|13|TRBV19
TGTGCCAGTAGCACAGGGATTTACAATGAGCAGTTCTTC
CASSTGIYNEQFF
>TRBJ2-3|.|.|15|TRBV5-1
TGCGCCAGCAGCTTGGTAGAGTCACTCACAGATACGCAGTATTTT
CASSLVESLTDTQYF
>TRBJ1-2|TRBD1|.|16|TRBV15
TGTGCCACCAGCACCAAGACAGGGGGCGCGAGTGTGGGCTACACCTTC
CATSTKTGGASVGYTF
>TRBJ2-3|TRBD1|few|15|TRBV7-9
TGTGCCAGCAGCCAGGGGGCCCAGGTCACAGATACGCAGTATTTT
CASSQGAQVTDTQYF
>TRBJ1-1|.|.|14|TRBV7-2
TGTGCCAGCAGCTCCTCGCGAGGCGGGACTGAAGCTTTCTTT
CASSSSRGGTEAFF
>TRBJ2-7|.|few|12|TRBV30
TGTGCCTGGAGCCTAAGGGGCCGCGAGCAGTACTTC
CAWSLRGREQYF
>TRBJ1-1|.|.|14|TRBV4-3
TGCGCCAGCAGCCAAGGATCGGGGGATGCTGAAGCTTTCTTT
CASSQGSGDAEAFF
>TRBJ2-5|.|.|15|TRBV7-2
TGTGCCAGCAGCTTAGCATCCGGGGTCGGGGAGACCCAGTACTTC
CASSLASGVGETQYF
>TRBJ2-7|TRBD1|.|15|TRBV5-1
TGCGCCAGCAGCTTGAGGACAGGGCTCTCCTACGAGCAGTACTTC
CASSLRTGLSYEQYF
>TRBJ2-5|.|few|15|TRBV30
TGTGCCTGGAGTGTACCTCGGGGTATGGAAGAGACCCAGTACTTC
CAWSVPRGMEETQYF
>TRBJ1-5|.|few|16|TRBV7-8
TGTGCCAGCAGCTTAGGGCGGGGTTTGCGCAATCAGCCCCAGCATTTT
CASSLGRGLRNQPQHF
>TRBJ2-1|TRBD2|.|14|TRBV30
TGTGCCTGGACTAGCGGACAACATTACAATGAGCAGTTCTTC
CAWTSGQHYNEQFF
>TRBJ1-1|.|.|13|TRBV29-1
TGCAGCGTTAAAGGACAGTTGAACACTGAAGCTTTCTTT
CSVKGQLNTEAFF
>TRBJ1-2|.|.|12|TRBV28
TGTGCCAGCAGTTCATATCGTGGACCAGGGACCTTC
CASSSYRGPGTF
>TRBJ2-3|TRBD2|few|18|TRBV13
TGTGCCAGCAGCTTACGGACTAGCGGGGGGATTAGCACAGATACGCAGTATTTT
CASSLRTSGGISTDTQYF
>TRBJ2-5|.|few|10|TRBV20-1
TGCAGTGCTGAGGCCCCACCCCAGTACTTC
CSAEAPPQYF
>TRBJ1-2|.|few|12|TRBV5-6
TGTGCCAGTTCGGACACCTTCTATGGCTACACCTTC
CASSDTFYGYTF
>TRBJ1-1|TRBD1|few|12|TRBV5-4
TGTGCCAGCAGCCCTCAGGGGGCTGAAGCTTTCTTT
CASSPQGAEAFF
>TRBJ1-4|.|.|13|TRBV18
TGTGCCAGCTCAAGGGCGGAGGTGGAAAAACTGTTTTTT
CASSRAEVEKLFF
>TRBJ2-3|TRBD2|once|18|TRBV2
TGTGCCAGCAGTGAAACGGGGACTAGCGGGTCCACCACAGATACGCAGTATTTT
CASSETGTSGSTTDTQYF
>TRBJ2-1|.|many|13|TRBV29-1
TGCAGCGTTGCAGGGTCCCTATACAATGAGCAGTTCTTC
CSVAGSLYNEQFF
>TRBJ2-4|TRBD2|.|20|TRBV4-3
TGCGCCAGCAGCCACGATAGGACTAGCGGGAGAACTCTAGCCAAAAACATTCAGTACTTC
CASSHDRTSGRTLAKNIQYF
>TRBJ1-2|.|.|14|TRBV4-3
TGCGCCAGCAGCCAAGGATTAGACTTTTATGGCTACACCTTC
CASSQGLDFYGYTF
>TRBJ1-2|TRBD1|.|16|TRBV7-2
TGTGCCAGCAGCTTAGTTCCCTCCCTTACAGGGGATGGCTACACCTTC
CASSLVPSLTGDGYTF
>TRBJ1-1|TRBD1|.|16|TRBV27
TGTGCCAGCAGTTTACCAGGACAGGGGGCGGACACTGAAGCTTTCTTT
CASSLPGQGADTEAFF
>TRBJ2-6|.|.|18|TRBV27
TGTGCCAGCAGTTTAAGGGCAGGGCGAGGTGGTGGGGCCAACGTCCTGACTTTC
CASSLRAGRGGGANVLTF
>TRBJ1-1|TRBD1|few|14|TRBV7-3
TGTGCCAGCAGCAGAACAGGGGGCATAGATGAAGCTTTCTTT
CASSRTGGIDEAFF
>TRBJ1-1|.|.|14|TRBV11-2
TGTGCCAGCAGCTTAGCTGGTCAGGGGCCAGTAGCTTTCTTT
CASSLAGQGPVAFF
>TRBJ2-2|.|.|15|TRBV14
TGTGCCAGCAGCCCAACAGAACTCAGCACCGGGGAGCTGTTTTTT
CASSPTELSTGELFF
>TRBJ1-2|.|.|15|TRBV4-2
TGTGCCAGCAGCCAAGTTAGGCCAGAGGGCTATGGCTACACCTTC
CASSQVRPEGYGYTF
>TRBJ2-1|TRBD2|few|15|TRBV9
TGTGCCAGCAGCGTAGAGGCTAGCGGTCACAATGAGCAGTTCTTC
CASSVEASGHNEQFF
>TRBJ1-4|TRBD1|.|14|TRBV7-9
TGTGCCAGCAGCTACGGACAGGGGGCGGAAAAACTGTTTTTT
CASSYGQGAEKLFF
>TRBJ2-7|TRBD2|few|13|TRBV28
TGTGCCAGCAGTGAGCGGGAGTTGGCGAGTTCGTACTTC
CASSERELASSYF
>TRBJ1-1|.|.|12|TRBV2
TGTGCCAGCCGCCCGGGGAACACTGAAGCTTTCTTT
CASRPGNTEAFF
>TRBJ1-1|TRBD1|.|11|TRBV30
TGTGCCTCCCGCGACAGGGGAAGAGCTTTCTTT
CASRDRGRAFF
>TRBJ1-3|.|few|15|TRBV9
TGTGCCAGCAGCGTCGGGGGGCAATCTGGAAACACCATATATTTT
CASSVGGQSGNTIYF
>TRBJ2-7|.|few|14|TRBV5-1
TGCGCCAGCAGCTTGGAGCGTGTAGGCTACGAGCAGTACTTC
CASSLERVGYEQYF
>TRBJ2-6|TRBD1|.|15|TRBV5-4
TGTGCCAGCAGCCCAGGGGGCACTGGGGCCAACGTCCTGACTTTC
CASSPGGTGANVLTF
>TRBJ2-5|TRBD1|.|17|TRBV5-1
TGCGCCAGCAGCCCTGCCGGAGGACAGGGGGCGCGGGAGACCCAGTACTTC
CASSPAGGQGARETQYF
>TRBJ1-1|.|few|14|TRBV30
TGTGCCTGGAGCACGGACAGATTGAACACTGAAGCTTTCTTT
CAWSTDRLNTEAFF
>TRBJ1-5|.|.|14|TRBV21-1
TGTGCCAGCAAAATGAACAGGGGGCATCAGCCCCAGCATTTT
CASKMNRGHQPQHF
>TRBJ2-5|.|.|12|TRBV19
TGTGCCAGTAGTGTAGAAGGAGGGACCCAGTACTTC
CASSVEGGTQYF
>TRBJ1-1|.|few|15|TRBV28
TGTGCCAGCACCAAACCGACAGTTATGAACACTGAAGCTTTCTTT
CASTKPTVMNTEAFF
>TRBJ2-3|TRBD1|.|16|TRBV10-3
TGTGCCATCAGTGGCAGGGACAGGGGGCTCGGAGATACGCAGTATTTT
CAISGRDRGLGDTQYF
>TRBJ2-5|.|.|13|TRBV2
TGTGCCAGCTCTAGGATAAGCGGGGAGACCCAGTACTTC
CASSRISGETQYF
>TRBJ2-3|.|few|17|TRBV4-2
TGTGCCAGCAGCCAAAGGGGGGGGGACTCGGGCACAGATACGCAGTATTTT
CASSQRGGDSGTDTQYF
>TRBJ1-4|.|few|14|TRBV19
TGTGCCAGTAGCCTACGGGAGCATCGGGTCGGACTGTTTTTT
CASSLREHRVGLFF
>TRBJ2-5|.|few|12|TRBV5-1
TGCGCCAGCAGCCCGTCAGAAGAGACCCAGTACTTC
CASSPSEETQYF